Reported below is one T cell receptor (beta chain). Its target is not known. The data derive from a study of shared clonotypes between healthy human individuals. Without sorting, samples used tens of millions of PBMCs for genomic DNA. Study findings and constraints: There were few donors, and this limited the genetic and exposure-history diversity represented.

Per the authors' pipeline: Quality scores were absent from the junction-only immunoSEQ sequences, so filtering differed. Produced via immunoSEQ multiplex PCR; TCRdb's table is partial and in-frame only. V and J calls and clone size are as listed in that table; D and trimming were resolved from the DNA. The sample lists 400,000 to 600,000 clones; 70% to 80% were seen once. Germline CDR1 and CDR2: SGHRS and YFSETQ. Losses at the gene ends were 0 bases for V and 2 bases for J; bases not matched to a gene: 6. This CDR3 comprises 16 residues. Specimen: PBMCs. This receptor was identified in a woman aged 35 to 49 in good health. Some clones in this sample may be carry-over from other donors' samples. The J gene is TRBJ2-3, the V gene TRBV5-1, with 7 bases lining up with TRBD2. DNA for the CDR3: TGCGCCAGCAGCTTGGCGCCTAGCGGACTCACAGATACGCAGTATTTT. Encoded protein: CASSLAPSGLTDTQYF.